One and the same sample provided the 2 T cell receptor beta chains below, sequenced in a study of T cell changes during pregnancy in multiple sclerosis (dated by TCRdb to between 2019 and 2020). The library was made by the immunoSEQ multiplex PCR assay. In TCRdb, the immuneACCESS table is reduced to in-frame sequences with V and J assigned. These tables do not hold every clone; where another copy was compared, an unresolved V gene accounts for under half, and the others remain unexplained. For this sample there are approximately 85,000 clones; about 94% appear just once. 2.5% of the sample belongs to the ten largest clones. The specimen was peripheral blood, collected in the third trimester of pregnancy. These receptors were taken from a female donor with multiple sclerosis, enrolled in a pregnancy study.

The chain links TRBV2 to TRBJ2-1, with TRBD1 matching over 7 bases. J was trimmed by 5 bases and V by 7 bases; bases with no gene match: 11. The CDR3 runs 15 residues. Germline loops: CDR1 SNHLY, CDR2 FYNNEI. CDR3 residues: CASIRGQAQHNEQFF. The CDR3 region has the DNA TGTGCCAGCATAAGGGGGCAGGCCCAACACAATGAGCAGTTCTTC.

This clone has only a few counts. V and J are TRBV10-1 and TRBJ1-2, with a weak D call TRBD1 (5 bases). The germline V gene has CDR1 WNHNN and CDR2 SYGVQD (reference sequence). CDR3 length equals 13 residues. Trimming took off 6 bases at V and 2 bases at J, with 10 bases between the two ends. CDR3 loop: CASSRARNYGYTF. In nucleotides, the CDR3 is TGCGCCAGCAGCAGGGCCCGCAACTATGGCTACACCTTC.